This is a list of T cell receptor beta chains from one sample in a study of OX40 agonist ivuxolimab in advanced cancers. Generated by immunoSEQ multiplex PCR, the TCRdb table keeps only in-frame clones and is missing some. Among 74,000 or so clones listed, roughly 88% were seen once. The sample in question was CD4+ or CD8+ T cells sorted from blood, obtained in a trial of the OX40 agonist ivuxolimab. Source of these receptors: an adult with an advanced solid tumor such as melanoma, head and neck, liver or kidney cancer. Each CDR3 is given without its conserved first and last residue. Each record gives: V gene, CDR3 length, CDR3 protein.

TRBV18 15 ASSPLSSGWTNEKLF
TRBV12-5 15 ASGLDVDRYSNQPQH
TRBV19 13 ASSIIGQGPDTQY
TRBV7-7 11 ASSPGTTDTQY
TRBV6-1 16 ASSERAGGLFSTDTQY
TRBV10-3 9 AGSGGNEAF
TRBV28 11 ASSLEFGYGYT
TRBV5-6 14 ASSFALSTGSYEQY
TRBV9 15 ASSETGTSGVYNEQF
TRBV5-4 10 ASSDRQAEAF
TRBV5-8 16 ASSRTVTSGSNTGELF
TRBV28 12 ASKAGNGRGEQY
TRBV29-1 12 SAPSLSGFDGYT
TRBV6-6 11 ASSYNPGQEAF
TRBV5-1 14 ASSDPLGVVGNEQF
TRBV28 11 ASSRDGLQTQY
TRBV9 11 ASSVTGRPPLH
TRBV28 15 ASTSLGDRGRGNTIY
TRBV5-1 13 ASSLTGGAAGELF
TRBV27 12 ASKTGLSGNTIY
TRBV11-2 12 ASSSGHVNYGYT
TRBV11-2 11 ASSLRALNTQY
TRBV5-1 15 ASSSDRAWRGTDTQY
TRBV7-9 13 ASSSDRGSYNEQF
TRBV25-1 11 ASTLTANTEAF
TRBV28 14 ASSSMGRGYNQPQH
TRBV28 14 ASSSPVGVRNQPQH
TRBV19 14 ASSIRGQGAYQPQH
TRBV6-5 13 ASSPTGFGGRAQH
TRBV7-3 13 ASSLGRPRADTQY
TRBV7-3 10 ASSLRDTEAF
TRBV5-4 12 ASSQGGEGETQY
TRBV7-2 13 ASSLWLAEWDTQY
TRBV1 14 TSSKLGVRKTYGYT
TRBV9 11 ASSSPGTDEQF
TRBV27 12 ASSFESGNEKLF
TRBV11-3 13 ASSLVSGLNTEAF
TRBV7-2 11 ASSLEVNSPLH
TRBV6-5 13 ASSYAGSSTDTQY
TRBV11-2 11 ASSSQVNTEAF